One and the same sample provided the 31 T cell receptor beta chains below, sequenced in a study of T cell repertoires in cytomegalovirus infection. From the reads, TCRdb called clonotypes with MiXCR, one entry per CDR3 protein. Of tens of thousands of distinct CDR3 sequences in the sample, over 3.5% were seen once. Sequencing was done on a sample of PBMCs. The source of these receptors is a human donor in good health (CMV status not recorded). Some clones in this sample may be carry-over from other donors' samples.

This clonotype was observed many times. J is TRBJ2-1 and V is TRBV7-8, with 8 bases aligning to TRBD2. The CDR3 length is 13 residues. V trimming: 1 base; J trimming: 15 bases; junction bases outside the gene matches: 8. The germline V gene encodes CDR1 SGHVS and CDR2 FQNEAQ. The CDR3 region has the DNA TGTGCCAGCAGCTTAGAGGGACTAGGAAGATGGTTCTTC. It codes for CASSLEGLGRWFF.

This clonotype has a count of ten or more. This chain links TRBV7-2 with TRBJ2-2; weak D call: TRBD2 (5 bases). Trimming cost V 5 bases and J 0 bases, with 13 bases left between them. The CDR3 loop spans 16 amino acids. Germline V CDR1 and CDR2: SGHTA, FQGNSA. The CDR3 sequence is CASSPSQRSNTGELFF. The DNA of the CDR3 is TGTGCCAGCAGCCCGTCCCAGCGGTCGAACACCGGGGAGCTGTTTTTT.

The table lists this clonotype with many counts. This sequence joins TRBV7-2 and TRBJ2-2; D not resolved. The germline V and J ends were trimmed by 5 bases and 5 bases, with 9 bases remaining between them. Per the germline V gene, CDR1 is SGHTA and CDR2 is FQGNSA. The CDR3 contains 13 residues. This CDR3 reads CASSPHGTGELFF. The CDR3 DNA sequence: TGTGCCAGCAGCCCTCACGGGACCGGGGAGCTGTTTTTT.

This clonotype appeared many times. The chain joins TRBV7-9 to TRBJ2-6; 9 bases match TRBD1. The germline V gene has CDR1 SEHNR and CDR2 FQNEAQ (reference sequence). The ends lost 3 bases at V and 0 bases at J; junction bases unmatched: 3. The CDR3 contains 17 residues. The DNA for the CDR3 is TGTGCCAGCAGCTTGACGACAGGGGGCTCTGGGGCCAACGTCCTGACTTTC. Its translation is CASSLTTGGSGANVLTF.

This clonotype has ten or more counts. This chain connects TRBV12-3 or TRBV12-4 to TRBJ1-1; a weak D match, TRBD1 (6 bases). CDR3 size: 13 residues. V was cut by 4 bases and J by 5 bases, with 11 bases left in between. CDR3 protein: CASSSQGGTEAFF. In DNA, the CDR3 is TGTGCCAGCAGTTCACAGGGAGGTACTGAAGCTTTCTTT.

This clonotype was observed at least ten times. V and J are TRBV3-1 and TRBJ2-3, with 9 bases aligning to TRBD2. The germline V gene has CDR1 LGHDT and CDR2 YNNKEL (reference sequence). CDR3 length equals 15 residues. After removal of 4 bases from V and 4 bases from J, the junction contained 6 bases not matched to a gene. The CDR3 bases are TGTGCCAGCAGCCCCGGGGTAGCGGGAGCAGATACGCAGTATTTT. Its translation is CASSPGVAGADTQYF.

This clonotype showed up many times. The chain uses TRBV11-2 and TRBJ2-3; weak D call: TRBD2 (5 bases). The CDR3 loop spans 15 amino acids. The germline CDR1 and CDR2 sequences are SGHAT and FQNNGV. The V and J ends lost 3 bases and 1 base respectively, with 11 bases between them. The DNA for the CDR3 is TGTGCCAGCAGCTTCCAGAGGGTCGGCACAGATACGCAGTATTTT. It encodes CASSFQRVGTDTQYF.

At least ten counts were recorded for this clonotype. The chain uses TRBV7-2 and TRBJ2-3; 8 bases agree with TRBD2. CDR1 is SGHTA, CDR2 FQGNSA, per germline. There are 16 residues in the CDR3. V was pared by 0 bases and J by 4 bases, with 6 bases of the junction left unmatched. This chain's CDR3 is CASSLAGRAGADTQYF. CDR3 nucleotide sequence: TGTGCCAGCAGCTTAGCCGGGAGGGCGGGAGCAGATACGCAGTATTTT.

This clonotype was observed a single time. V usage is TRBV7-8 and J usage is TRBJ2-2; no clear D gene. The CDR3 totals 12 residues. CDR1 and CDR2 from the germline V gene are SGHVS and FQNEAQ. The ends were cut back, 5 bases at V and 7 bases at J, with 8 bases in the middle. The CDR3 protein is CASSQVGGELFF. The CDR3 DNA follows: TGTGCCAGCAGCCAGGTCGGCGGGGAGCTGTTTTTT.

This clonotype showed up many times. The rearrangement links TRBV5-6 to TRBJ1-5; TRBD1 is a possible D gene (5 bases). The V gene lost 5 bases and the J gene lost 2 bases, with 11 bases spanning the gap. The germline V gene has CDR1 SGHDT and CDR2 YYEEEE. CDR3 length: 14 residues. The CDR3 nucleotides are TGTGCCAGCAGTGGGGGGGGTCGCAATCAGCCCCAGCATTTT. It yields the protein CASSGGGRNQPQHF.

Points on this clonotype: This may be a read error: a much more frequent sequence differs by one nucleotide. The rearrangement joins TRBV7-2 to TRBJ1-2; no definite D call. There are 13 residues in the CDR3. The V end lost 5 bases, the J end lost 4 bases, and 11 bases lay between the germline ends. The germline gives CDR1 SGHTA, CDR2 FQGNSA. The CDR3 is CASSPDWGYGYTF. The CDR3 nucleotides read TGTGCCAGCAGCCCAGACTGGGGCTATGGCTACACCTTC. Full variable domain (missing parts from reference TRBV7-2 and TRBJ1-2): GAGVSQSPSNKVTEKGKDVELRCDPISGHTALYWYRQSLGQGLEFLIYFQGNSAPDKSGLPSDRFSAERTGGSVSTLTIQRTQQEDSAVYLCASSPDWGYGYTFGSGTRLTVV.

For this clonotype: The junction departs from the called germline gene at one end, perhaps through a read error. This chain links TRBV7-2 with TRBJ2-1; TRBD1 matches at 7 bases. CDR1 is SGHTA, CDR2 FQGNSA, per germline. This CDR3 is built from 15 residues. CDR3: CASSPSDRVVEQYNF. CDR3 in DNA: TGTGCCAGCAGTCCTTCCGACAGGGTCGTTGAGCAGTACAACTTC.

A word on this clonotype: A read error may be the cause here, since a much bigger clone is one base away. The CDR3 end shows no conserved phenylalanine or tryptophan, and so a read error is likely. The chain combines TRBV4-2 with TRBJ2-1; unclear D gene. This CDR3 is 14 amino acids long. Per the germline V gene, CDR1 is LGHNA and CDR2 is YNFKEQ. V shed 1 base and J shed 7 bases, with 11 bases lying between them. The CDR3 DNA reads TGTGCCAGCAGCCAAGGGGTAGGTGGGAATGAGCAGTTCTGC. Translated: CASSQGVGGNEQFC.

This clonotype was observed many times. The CDR3 spells CASSSGPNTEAFF. Written as DNA, the CDR3 is TGTGCCAGCAGCTCGGGTCCAAACACTGAAGCTTTCTTT. The chain has TRBV7-2 and TRBJ1-1; no clear D gene. Germline loops: CDR1 SGHTA, CDR2 FQGNSA. V was shortened by 4 bases and J by 2 bases, with 8 bases between the two germline ends. This CDR3 region has 13 residues.

This clonotype was picked up many times. This chain uses TRBV7-8 with TRBJ2-7; 7 bases align to TRBD2. The germline gives CDR1 SGHVS, CDR2 FQNEAQ. J was trimmed by 5 bases and V by 5 bases; bases with no gene match: 0. CDR3 length equals 11 residues. CDR3 DNA: TGTGCCAGCAGCCGGGGGGACGAGCAGTACTTC. As protein: CASSRGDEQYF.

This clonotype was seen at least ten times. V and J are TRBV7-6 and TRBJ2-2; D could derive from TRBD1 or TRBD2 (5 bases each). The CDR3 consists of 14 residues. V lost 3 bases to trimming and J lost 5 bases, with 10 bases between them. Germline CDR1 and CDR2: SGHVS and FNYEAQ. CDR3 amino acids: CASSLGVFTGELFF. In DNA, the CDR3 is TGTGCCAGCAGCTTGGGGGTGTTTACCGGGGAGCTGTTTTTT.

This clonotype was seen many times. V is TRBV7-2 and J is TRBJ2-5; TRBD2 matches 8 bases. The CDR3 length is 16 residues. The V gene end was trimmed by 5 bases and the J gene end by 2 bases; junction bases not matched to a gene: 10. Germline values: CDR1 SGHTA, CDR2 FQGNSA. The chain's CDR3 is CASSTPSSGQQETQYF. CDR3 bases: TGTGCCAGCAGCACCCCTTCTAGCGGGCAACAAGAGACCCAGTACTTC.

This clonotype was seen ten or more times. This CDR3 is CASSADRTGELFF. For the CDR3, the DNA is TGTGCCAGCAGTGCGGACCGTACCGGGGAGCTGTTTTTT. The genes are TRBV7-3 and TRBJ2-2; D not resolved. The CDR3 is made up of 13 amino acids. The V end was cut by 6 bases, the J end by 5 bases, with 10 bases between. Germline lookup yields CDR1 SGHTA and CDR2 FQGTGA.

There are many counts of this clonotype. V gene TRBV19 combines with J gene TRBJ2-5; D unclear. The ends were cut back, 9 bases at V and 1 base at J, with 9 bases in the middle. In germline, CDR1 is LNHDA, CDR2 SQIVND (reference sequence). This CDR3 spans 12 amino acids. The CDR3 nucleotides read TGTGCCAGCGGATGGGGCCAAGAGACCCAGTACTTC. It yields the protein CASGWGQETQYF.

This clonotype appeared many times. This chain connects TRBV11-3 to TRBJ2-7, with TRBD2 identical over 9 bases. Trimming at V came to 1 base and at J to 6 bases, leaving 4 bases not matched to a gene. This CDR3 spans 14 amino acids. Germline CDR1 is SGHNT and CDR2 is YENEEA. This CDR3 reads CASSLASGTSEQYF. In nucleotides, the CDR3 is TGTGCCAGCAGCTTAGCTAGCGGGACTTCCGAGCAGTACTTC.

This clonotype was detected many times. The chain links TRBV6-2 or TRBV6-3 to TRBJ2-5; D might be TRBD1 (6 bases). The germline V gene encodes CDR1 MNHEY and CDR2 SVGEGT. V lost 0 bases and J 2 bases, leaving 7 bases between the germline ends. This CDR3 spans 14 amino acids. The CDR3 bases are TGTGCCAGCAGTTACTCCCAGGGGCAAGAGACCCAGTACTTC. Amino acids: CASSYSQGQETQYF.

The CDR3 nucleotides read TGTGCCAGCAGCTTAGCCACAGCCGCGGTCTTCGAGCAGTACTTC. This encodes CASSLATAAVFEQYF. The rearrangement joins TRBV7-2 to TRBJ2-7; D gene ambiguous. CDR1 is SGHTA, CDR2 FQGNSA, per germline. CDR3 size: 15 residues. The V gene lost 0 bases and the J gene lost 6 bases, with 15 bases spanning the gap. Full variable domain (missing parts from reference TRBV7-2 and TRBJ2-7): GAGVSQSPSNKVTEKGKDVELRCDPISGHTALYWYRQSLGQGLEFLIYFQGNSAPDKSGLPSDRFSAERTGGSVSTLTIQRTQQEDSAVYLCASSLATAAVFEQYFGPGTRLTVT.

This clonotype was detected ten times or more. This chain uses TRBV7-2 with TRBJ1-1; D may be TRBD1 (6 bases). Germline V gives CDR1 SGHTA, CDR2 FQGNSA. V was clipped by 2 bases and J by 1 base, with 14 bases between them. This CDR3 is built from 16 residues. DNA of the CDR3: TGTGCCAGCAGCTTAAGGGGGGCTGGGGGGAACACTGAAGCTTTCTTT. As protein: CASSLRGAGGNTEAFF.

This clonotype was picked up many times. The chain links TRBV5-4 to TRBJ2-3, with D hard to call. The V and J ends lost 4 bases and 6 bases respectively, with 12 bases between them. CDR1 SGHNT and CDR2 YYREEE come from the germline V gene (reference sequence). CDR3 length: 13 amino acids. The CDR3 reads CASSPATDDTQYF. As DNA, the CDR3 is TGTGCCAGCAGCCCGGCCACGGACGATACGCAGTATTTT. The full variable domain, completed using reference TRBV5-4 and TRBJ2-3, is ETGVTQSPTHLIKTRGQQVTLRCSSQSGHNTVSWYQQALGQGPQFIFQYYREEENGRGNFPPRFSGLQFPNYSSELNVNALELDDSALYLCASSPATDDTQYFGPGTRLTVL.

This clonotype was seen ten or more times. The gene calls are TRBV7-2 and TRBJ2-2; D not certain. Trimming stripped 3 bases from V and 1 base from J, with 6 bases between. The V gene's germline CDR1 is SGHTA and CDR2 FQGNSA. CDR3 size: 14 residues. The CDR3 loop is CASSFVGNTGELFF. DNA for the CDR3: TGTGCCAGCAGCTTCGTCGGGAACACCGGGGAGCTGTTTTTT.

The sample holds many counts of this clonotype. V usage is TRBV7-3 and J usage is TRBJ2-1, with TRBD2 identical over 11 bases. This CDR3 is built from 15 residues. Trimming removed 5 bases from V and 4 bases from J; junction bases left unmatched: 4. The germline V gene encodes CDR1 SGHTA and CDR2 FQGTGA. CDR3 DNA sequence: TGTGCCAGCAGCGCGGGACTAGCGGCTTACAATGAGCAGTTCTTC. This translates into CASSAGLAAYNEQFF.

The rearrangement links TRBV7-2 to TRBJ1-4, with a tentative D call TRBD1 (6 bases). Trimming cost V 5 bases and J 8 bases, with 15 bases left between them. This CDR3 contains 14 residues. Per germline, CDR1 SGHTA and CDR2 FQGNSA. CDR3 bases: TGTGCCAGCAGCCCCGGGGGCCGCCAGGAAAAACTGTTTTTT. Encoded protein: CASSPGGRQEKLFF. The variable domain in full, completed from reference TRBV7-2 and TRBJ1-4, reads GAGVSQSPSNKVTEKGKDVELRCDPISGHTALYWYRQSLGQGLEFLIYFQGNSAPDKSGLPSDRFSAERTGGSVSTLTIQRTQQEDSAVYLCASSPGGRQEKLFFGSGTQLSVL.

This clonotype has ten or more counts. This chain connects TRBV12-3 or TRBV12-4 to TRBJ1-5, with D possibly matching TRBD1 (6 bases). V gave up 1 base and J gave up 11 bases, with 12 bases separating them. The CDR3 is made up of 13 amino acids. The CDR3 nucleotides are TGTGCCAGCAGTTTAGAAGGGGGGAAGGCCCAGCATTTT. Translated: CASSLEGGKAQHF.

This clonotype showed up many times. The rearrangement uses TRBV12-3 or TRBV12-4 and TRBJ1-5; 8 positions agree with TRBD1. The CDR3 is 15 residues long. V lost 5 bases, J lost 5 bases, and 8 bases stayed unmatched. CDR3 sequence reads: CASSPRTGRDQPQHF. DNA of the CDR3: TGTGCCAGCAGTCCGCGGACAGGGAGAGATCAGCCCCAGCATTTT.

In this sample, this clonotype turned up many times. The chain has TRBV7-3 and TRBJ1-2; D is undetermined. CDR3 length equals 13 residues. Germline V gives CDR1 SGHTA, CDR2 FQGTGA. V lost 1 base and J 4 bases, leaving 7 bases between the germline ends. CDR3 amino acids: CASSLNPSYGYTF. The CDR3 bases are TGTGCCAGCAGCTTAAACCCCAGCTATGGCTACACCTTC.

This clonotype was counted many times. The genes are TRBV7-2 and TRBJ2-5; a weak D match, TRBD2 (6 bases). Germline-derived CDR1 and CDR2 are SGHTA and FQGNSA. The CDR3 contains 14 residues. V was cut by 4 bases and J by 5 bases, with 14 bases left in between. This chain's CDR3 is CASSSRLVSETQYF. The CDR3 DNA reads TGTGCCAGCAGCTCTCGACTAGTATCTGAGACCCAGTACTTC.